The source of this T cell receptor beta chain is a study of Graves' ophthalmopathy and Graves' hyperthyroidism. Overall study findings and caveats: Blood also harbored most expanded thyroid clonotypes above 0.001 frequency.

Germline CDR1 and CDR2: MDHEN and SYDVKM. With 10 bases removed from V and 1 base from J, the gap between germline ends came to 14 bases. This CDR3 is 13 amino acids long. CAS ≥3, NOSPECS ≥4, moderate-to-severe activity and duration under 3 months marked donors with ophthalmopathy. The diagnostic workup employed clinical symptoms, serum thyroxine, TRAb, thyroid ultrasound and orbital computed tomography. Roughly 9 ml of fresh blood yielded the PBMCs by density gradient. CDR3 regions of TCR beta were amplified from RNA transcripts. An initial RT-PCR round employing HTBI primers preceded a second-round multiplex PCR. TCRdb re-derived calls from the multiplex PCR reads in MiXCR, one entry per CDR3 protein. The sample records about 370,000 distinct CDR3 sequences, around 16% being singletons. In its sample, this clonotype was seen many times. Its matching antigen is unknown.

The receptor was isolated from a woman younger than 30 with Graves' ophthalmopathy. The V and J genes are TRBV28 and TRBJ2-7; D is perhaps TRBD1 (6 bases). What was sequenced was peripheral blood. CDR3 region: CATEWQGSYEQYF. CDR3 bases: TGTGCCACCGAGTGGCAGGGGTCCTACGAGCAGTACTTC.